This T cell receptor (beta chain) comes out of a study of human T cells and chemical hapten exposure. In the study overall: Patch tests put 0.01% DPC on the upper back, and the results were checked at 6 days.

MiXCR, run by TCRdb on the RACE reads, gives a single entry per CDR3 protein. The sample lists 350,000 to 450,000 distinct CDR3 sequences; roughly 5% were seen once. This clonotype was detected only a few times. Regarding time point: pre-sensitization, week 0. Treatment defined: therapeutic diphenylcyclopropenone sensitization with weekly scalp DPC. The J segment lost 6 bases and the V segment lost 5 bases, leaving 9 bases of the junction unmatched. Germline CDR1 reads SGHAT; CDR2 reads FQNNGV. The CDR3 length is 14 residues. The TCR originated in a woman aged 45-65 years with alopecia areata. Some clones in this sample may be carry-over from other donors' samples. The chain has TRBV11-2 and TRBJ1-2, with TRBD1 matching over 7 bases. The sample here was whole blood, taken in connection with sensitization to the hapten diphenylcyclopropenone (DPC). The CDR3 nucleotides are TGTGCCAGCAGCCTAGGGACAGAGCCTAATGGCTACACCTTC. It specifies CASSLGTEPNGYTF. Together with reference TRBV11-2 and TRBJ1-2, the CDR3 gives the full variable domain: EAGVAQSPRYKIIEKRQSVAFWCNPISGHATLYWYQQILGQGPKLLIQFQNNGVVDDSQLPKDRFSAERLKGVDSTLKIQPAKLEDSAVYLCASSLGTEPNGYTFGSGTRLTVV.